Listed below are T cell receptor beta chains from one sample, sequenced in a study of T cells expressing NK-cell markers. Following a re-call of the 5' RACE reads, TCRdb has one entry per CDR3 protein and lacks DNA. This sample contains about 400,000 distinct CDR3 sequences. The sequenced sample was blood T cells: a sorted CD56 or NKG2C T cell subset, CD4+ or CD8+ T cells, or bulk PBMC T cells (not recorded which). All receptors derive from a woman aged 45-60 years in good health. The CDR3 runs from the conserved cysteine through the conserved F or W.

CASSLEFRAFF TRBJ1-1 TRBV28
CATSVPGGQTQYF TRBJ2-5 TRBV24-1
CSARGLLQETQYF TRBJ2-5 TRBV20-1
CSAGRQDQPYGYTF TRBJ1-2 TRBV20-1
CASSLAGQGVGNEQFF TRBJ2-1 TRBV5-1
CASSPWGSGGGTEAFF TRBJ1-1 TRBV12-3/TRBV12-4
CSAPLRLEGTQYF TRBJ2-5 TRBV20-1
CATTPFGESGANVLTF TRBJ2-6 TRBV15
CASSQRGTGNTIYF TRBJ1-3 TRBV12-3/TRBV12-4
CASSPYDPPSSRASTDTQYF TRBJ2-3 TRBV7-4
CSASSDRVDTDTQYF TRBJ2-3 TRBV20-1
CASSRWAGTSGHNEQFF TRBJ2-1 TRBV4-1
CASSEGTLEQFF TRBJ2-1 TRBV2
CATLVVGGRLGNEQFF TRBJ2-1 TRBV6-1
CASEALSYNEQFF TRBJ2-1 TRBV7-2
CASSVVWGTGELFF TRBJ2-2 TRBV9
CASSLGALTYEQYF TRBJ2-7 TRBV11-2
CASSLREPTEAFF TRBJ1-1 TRBV7-9
CASALRGYGYTF TRBJ1-2 TRBV12-3/TRBV12-4